The rows below give T cell receptor beta chains drawn from one sample of a study. Each CDR3 protein gets one entry after TCRdb re-called the 5' RACE reads with MiXCR. The data show 7,000 or so distinct CDR3 sequences, approximately 73% seen once. The sequenced sample consisted of tumor-infiltrating Tregs sorted from the breast tumor. The origin of the receptors is a female donor with breast cancer. The CDR3 runs from the conserved cysteine through the conserved F or W. The order of the fields is clone size, D gene, V gene, J gene, CDR3 DNA, CDR3 protein. The D gene is left open where the match is weak. A clone size is listed for some rows: how often the clone was seen (once, few, many), or a class if it is expanded.

clone_size: .; d_call: TRBD2; v_call: TRBV5-1; j_call: TRBJ2-1; cdr3_nt: TGCGCCAGCAGACCTAGCGGGAGTCGCTACAATGAGCAGTTCTTC; cdr3_aa: CASRPSGSRYNEQFF
clone_size: .; d_call: TRBD2; v_call: TRBV10-3; j_call: TRBJ2-1; cdr3_nt: TGTGCCATCAGTCGGGGACTAGCAGACAATGAGCAGTTCTTC; cdr3_aa: CAISRGLADNEQFF
clone_size: .; d_call: .; v_call: TRBV12-3/TRBV12-4; j_call: TRBJ2-1; cdr3_nt: TGTGCCAGCAGCCCCAGCGGGGGGACAGGGACCTACAATGAGCAGTTCTTC; cdr3_aa: CASSPSGGTGTYNEQFF
clone_size: .; d_call: TRBD2; v_call: TRBV7-2; j_call: TRBJ2-1; cdr3_nt: TGTGCCAGCATCCTACAGTGGGGCGGGAGCGGTGAGCAGTTCTTC; cdr3_aa: CASILQWGGSGEQFF
clone_size: .; d_call: .; v_call: TRBV7-9; j_call: TRBJ2-7; cdr3_nt: TGTGCCAGCAGCTCGATTGTTGCCTACGAGCAGTACTTC; cdr3_aa: CASSSIVAYEQYF
clone_size: .; d_call: .; v_call: TRBV5-1; j_call: TRBJ2-7; cdr3_nt: TGCGCCAGCAGCCCGTCCGGGGTAACAAGCGAGCAGTACTTC; cdr3_aa: CASSPSGVTSEQYF
clone_size: .; d_call: TRBD1; v_call: TRBV11-3; j_call: TRBJ2-6; cdr3_nt: TGTGCCAGCAGCCGGGACAGGCCCTCTGGGGCCAACGTCCTGACTTTC; cdr3_aa: CASSRDRPSGANVLTF
clone_size: .; d_call: TRBD1; v_call: TRBV12-3/TRBV12-4; j_call: TRBJ2-2; cdr3_nt: TGTGCCAGCAGTCCGCAGGGGGCGATCGGGGAGCTGTTTTTT; cdr3_aa: CASSPQGAIGELFF
clone_size: .; d_call: TRBD1; v_call: TRBV20-1; j_call: TRBJ2-3; cdr3_nt: TGCAGTGCTAGAGGACGACAGGGTACAGATACGCAGTATTTT; cdr3_aa: CSARGRQGTDTQYF
clone_size: .; d_call: .; v_call: TRBV7-9; j_call: TRBJ1-5; cdr3_nt: TGTGCCAGCAGCTTCGGGGCCCAGCCCCAGCATTTT; cdr3_aa: CASSFGAQPQHF
clone_size: few; d_call: .; v_call: TRBV12-3/TRBV12-4; j_call: TRBJ2-5; cdr3_nt: TGTGCCAGCAGTTTTGCCCGGCCAATAGAGACCCAGTACTTC; cdr3_aa: CASSFARPIETQYF
clone_size: .; d_call: .; v_call: TRBV12-3/TRBV12-4; j_call: TRBJ1-2; cdr3_nt: TGTGCCAGCAGTTTAGAACCTAACTATGGCTACACCTTC; cdr3_aa: CASSLEPNYGYTF
clone_size: .; d_call: .; v_call: TRBV6-6; j_call: TRBJ2-7; cdr3_nt: TGTGCCAGCAGGCACGCCGACTACGAGCAGTACTTC; cdr3_aa: CASRHADYEQYF
clone_size: .; d_call: TRBD1; v_call: TRBV6-5; j_call: TRBJ1-6; cdr3_nt: TGTGCCAGCAGAAGGGACAGTAATTCACCCCTCCACTTT; cdr3_aa: CASRRDSNSPLHF
clone_size: .; d_call: .; v_call: TRBV20-1; j_call: TRBJ2-6; cdr3_nt: TGCAGTGCTATGTCTGGGGCCAACGTCCTGACTTTC; cdr3_aa: CSAMSGANVLTF
clone_size: .; d_call: .; v_call: TRBV6-1; j_call: TRBJ1-1; cdr3_nt: TGTGCCGGCAGTGACCCCCGGACAGCGAACACTGAAGCTTTCTTT; cdr3_aa: CAGSDPRTANTEAFF
clone_size: few; d_call: .; v_call: TRBV5-6; j_call: TRBJ2-7; cdr3_nt: TGTGCCAGCAGCTTGGTCTCCAACGCGCACTACGAGCAGTACTTC; cdr3_aa: CASSLVSNAHYEQYF
clone_size: once; d_call: .; v_call: TRBV10-3; j_call: TRBJ2-1; cdr3_nt: TGTGCCGTCCAAGGGGAGAGCTCCTACAATGAGCAGTTCTTC; cdr3_aa: CAVQGESSYNEQFF
clone_size: .; d_call: .; v_call: TRBV6-5; j_call: TRBJ1-2; cdr3_nt: TGTGCCAGCAGTTACTCCCCGGACGACGCCCGCAGCTATGGCTACACCTTC; cdr3_aa: CASSYSPDDARSYGYTF
clone_size: .; d_call: TRBD1; v_call: TRBV29-1; j_call: TRBJ2-3; cdr3_nt: TGCAGCGTTGGGGACAGGGCGGACACCAAAACAGATACGCAGTATTTT; cdr3_aa: CSVGDRADTKTDTQYF
clone_size: .; d_call: .; v_call: TRBV5-1; j_call: TRBJ2-1; cdr3_nt: TGCGCCAGCGGGATCCTTCTGGGCAATGAGCAGTTCTTC; cdr3_aa: CASGILLGNEQFF
clone_size: .; d_call: .; v_call: TRBV5-1; j_call: TRBJ1-1; cdr3_nt: TGCGCCAGCCCGGATAGGGCCGAGGGGAACACTGAAGCTTTCTTT; cdr3_aa: CASPDRAEGNTEAFF
clone_size: .; d_call: TRBD2; v_call: TRBV3-1; j_call: TRBJ2-1; cdr3_nt: TGTGCCAGCAGCCAAGAGCTAGCGGGAGTCTCGTCCAATGAGCAGTTCTTC; cdr3_aa: CASSQELAGVSSNEQFF
clone_size: .; d_call: .; v_call: TRBV7-7; j_call: TRBJ2-5; cdr3_nt: TGTGCTAGCAGCATTGGCCCGGTCAGTCCCGGGACATTCTCGGGGGAGACCCAGTACTTC; cdr3_aa: CASSIGPVSPGTFSGETQYF
clone_size: .; d_call: .; v_call: TRBV6-5; j_call: TRBJ2-1; cdr3_nt: TGTGCCAGCAGTTACTTCTTGGGCGGGACGTCCTACAATGAGCAGTTCTTC; cdr3_aa: CASSYFLGGTSYNEQFF
clone_size: .; d_call: .; v_call: TRBV29-1; j_call: TRBJ1-4; cdr3_nt: TGCAGCGTTGAATTGGTCCAAGGGACTGAAAAACTGTTTTTT; cdr3_aa: CSVELVQGTEKLFF
clone_size: .; d_call: TRBD1; v_call: TRBV5-1; j_call: TRBJ2-7; cdr3_nt: TGCGCCAGCAGCAACGGACAGGTGGCGTTGGAGCAGTACTTC; cdr3_aa: CASSNGQVALEQYF
clone_size: .; d_call: .; v_call: TRBV20-1; j_call: TRBJ1-5; cdr3_nt: TGCAGTGCTAGAGACGACTCGGCCGGGGGGGTTCAGCCCCAGCATTTT; cdr3_aa: CSARDDSAGGVQPQHF
clone_size: .; d_call: TRBD2; v_call: TRBV7-6; j_call: TRBJ2-1; cdr3_nt: TGTGCCAGCAGCCTAGCGGGGAGCTCCTACAATGAGCAGTTCTTC; cdr3_aa: CASSLAGSSYNEQFF
clone_size: .; d_call: TRBD1; v_call: TRBV5-1; j_call: TRBJ2-1; cdr3_nt: TGCGCCAGCAGCCACCTGGGACAGGGGAATGAGCAGTTCTTC; cdr3_aa: CASSHLGQGNEQFF
clone_size: .; d_call: .; v_call: TRBV12-3/TRBV12-4; j_call: TRBJ1-2; cdr3_nt: TGTGCCAGTAGGCCCGGAGCCAGGGTTGGCTACACCTTC; cdr3_aa: CASRPGARVGYTF
clone_size: .; d_call: .; v_call: TRBV20-1; j_call: TRBJ2-7; cdr3_nt: TGCAGTGCTAGAGTCGCCAGTACCTACGAGCAGTACTTC; cdr3_aa: CSARVASTYEQYF
clone_size: .; d_call: TRBD1; v_call: TRBV9; j_call: TRBJ1-2; cdr3_nt: TGTGCCAGCAGCGGGCGGACAGGGGGCCGCGATGGCTACACCTTC; cdr3_aa: CASSGRTGGRDGYTF
clone_size: few; d_call: .; v_call: TRBV5-1; j_call: TRBJ2-7; cdr3_nt: TGCGCCAGCAGCCCCGGCCCAGGGGCCTACGAGCAGTACTTC; cdr3_aa: CASSPGPGAYEQYF
clone_size: .; d_call: TRBD1; v_call: TRBV7-7; j_call: TRBJ2-7; cdr3_nt: TGTGCTAGCAGCCTCGGGACAGGGTTGGCCTACGAGCAGTACTTC; cdr3_aa: CASSLGTGLAYEQYF
clone_size: few; d_call: .; v_call: TRBV29-1; j_call: TRBJ1-2; cdr3_nt: TGCAGCGTAGGACAAGGGGCTAACTATGGCTACACCTTC; cdr3_aa: CSVGQGANYGYTF
clone_size: once; d_call: TRBD2; v_call: TRBV4-1; j_call: TRBJ2-5; cdr3_nt: TGCGCCAGCAGCCACCCCGCGGGGGGGCAGACCCAGTACTTC; cdr3_aa: CASSHPAGGQTQYF
clone_size: .; d_call: .; v_call: TRBV7-6; j_call: TRBJ2-1; cdr3_nt: TGTGCCAGCAGCCCCCTGTCGGACATAACCCACAATGAGCAGTTCTTC; cdr3_aa: CASSPLSDITHNEQFF
clone_size: few; d_call: TRBD2; v_call: TRBV20-1; j_call: TRBJ2-7; cdr3_nt: TGCAGTGCCCAAGCGGGAGCCTACGAGCAGTACTTC; cdr3_aa: CSAQAGAYEQYF
clone_size: .; d_call: TRBD2; v_call: TRBV2; j_call: TRBJ2-1; cdr3_nt: TGTGCCACCAGGTTCGGACTAGAGTTCAATGAGCAGTTCTTC; cdr3_aa: CATRFGLEFNEQFF
clone_size: once; d_call: .; v_call: TRBV4-1; j_call: TRBJ2-1; cdr3_nt: TGCGCCAGCAGCCAAGACTGGGGGGTAACCTACAATGAGCAGTTCTTC; cdr3_aa: CASSQDWGVTYNEQFF
clone_size: .; d_call: .; v_call: TRBV4-2; j_call: TRBJ2-5; cdr3_nt: TGTGCCAGCAGCCAAGATGCCCCCCCACGGACCCAGTACTTC; cdr3_aa: CASSQDAPPRTQYF
clone_size: .; d_call: .; v_call: TRBV20-1; j_call: TRBJ1-4; cdr3_nt: TGCAGTGCTAGAGGAGTCAGCGGGAATGAAAAACTGTTTTTT; cdr3_aa: CSARGVSGNEKLFF
clone_size: .; d_call: .; v_call: TRBV5-1; j_call: TRBJ2-5; cdr3_nt: TGCGCCAGCGGCTTAAACAGCCGGTACCAAGAGACCCAGTACTTC; cdr3_aa: CASGLNSRYQETQYF
clone_size: .; d_call: .; v_call: TRBV6-1; j_call: TRBJ2-1; cdr3_nt: TGTGCCATCAAAGGTGGGGTAGGAAGTTACAATGAGCAGTTCTTC; cdr3_aa: CAIKGGVGSYNEQFF
clone_size: .; d_call: TRBD2; v_call: TRBV5-1; j_call: TRBJ2-1; cdr3_nt: TGCGCCAGCAGCTTGGGTGTGGGTAGCGGGAGACTTTCCTACAATGAGCAGTTCTTC; cdr3_aa: CASSLGVGSGRLSYNEQFF
clone_size: .; d_call: .; v_call: TRBV4-2; j_call: TRBJ2-7; cdr3_nt: TGTGCCAGCAGCCAAGATCTTGGGCGGAGAAGCTCCTACGAGCAGTACTTC; cdr3_aa: CASSQDLGRRSSYEQYF
clone_size: .; d_call: .; v_call: TRBV20-1; j_call: TRBJ1-1; cdr3_nt: TGCAGTGCTGGGCGGACAGCGAACACTGAAGCTTTCTTT; cdr3_aa: CSAGRTANTEAFF
clone_size: .; d_call: TRBD1; v_call: TRBV7-8; j_call: TRBJ2-3; cdr3_nt: TGTGCCAGCAGCTTAGTGGGGACAGGGCTCGCATTTGGGGTGTCGCAGTATTTT; cdr3_aa: CASSLVGTGLAFGVSQYF
clone_size: .; d_call: TRBD2; v_call: TRBV4-2; j_call: TRBJ2-5; cdr3_nt: TGTGCCAGCAGCCCTGTCGGCGAAGCGGGAGTAGGGGAGACCCAGTACTTC; cdr3_aa: CASSPVGEAGVGETQYF
clone_size: .; d_call: TRBD2; v_call: TRBV5-1; j_call: TRBJ2-1; cdr3_nt: TGCGCCAGCAGCGAAGGGACTAGGGGTGAGCAGTTCTTC; cdr3_aa: CASSEGTRGEQFF
clone_size: .; d_call: .; v_call: TRBV7-2; j_call: TRBJ2-3; cdr3_nt: TGTGCCAGCAGCCGGGCGGGCACAGATACGCAGTATTTT; cdr3_aa: CASSRAGTDTQYF
clone_size: .; d_call: TRBD1; v_call: TRBV5-1; j_call: TRBJ1-2; cdr3_nt: TGCGCCAGCAGCCCGGACAGGGAGATCTATGGCTACACCTTC; cdr3_aa: CASSPDREIYGYTF
clone_size: .; d_call: .; v_call: TRBV15; j_call: TRBJ1-5; cdr3_nt: TGTGCCACCAGCAGCGGGACTCTGAGGAATCAGCCCCAGCATTTT; cdr3_aa: CATSSGTLRNQPQHF
clone_size: once; d_call: .; v_call: TRBV29-1; j_call: TRBJ2-4; cdr3_nt: TGCAGCGTAAGAGAGGCACTAGCCAAAAACACTCAGTACTTC; cdr3_aa: CSVREALAKNTQYF